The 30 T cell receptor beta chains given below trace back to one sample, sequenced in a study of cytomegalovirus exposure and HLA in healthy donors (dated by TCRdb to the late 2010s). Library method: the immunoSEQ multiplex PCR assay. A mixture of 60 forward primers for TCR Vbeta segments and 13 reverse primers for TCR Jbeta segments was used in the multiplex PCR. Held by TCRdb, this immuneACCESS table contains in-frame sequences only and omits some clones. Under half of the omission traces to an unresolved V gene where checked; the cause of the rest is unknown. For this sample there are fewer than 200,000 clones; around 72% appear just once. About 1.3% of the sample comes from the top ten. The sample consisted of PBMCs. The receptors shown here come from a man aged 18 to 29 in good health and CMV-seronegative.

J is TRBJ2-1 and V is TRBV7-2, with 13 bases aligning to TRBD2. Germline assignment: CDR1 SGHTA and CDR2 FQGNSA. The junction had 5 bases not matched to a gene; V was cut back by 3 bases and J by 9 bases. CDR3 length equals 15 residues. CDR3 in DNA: TGTGCCAGCAGCTTCCTGACTAGCGGGAGGCGTGAGCAGTTCTTC. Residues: CASSFLTSGRREQFF.

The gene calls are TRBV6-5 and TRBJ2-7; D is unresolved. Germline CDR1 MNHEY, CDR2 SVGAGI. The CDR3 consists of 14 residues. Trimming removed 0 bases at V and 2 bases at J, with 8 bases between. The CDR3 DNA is TGTGCCAGCAGTTACTCAGTAGCCACCTACGAGCAGTACTTC. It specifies CASSYSVATYEQYF.

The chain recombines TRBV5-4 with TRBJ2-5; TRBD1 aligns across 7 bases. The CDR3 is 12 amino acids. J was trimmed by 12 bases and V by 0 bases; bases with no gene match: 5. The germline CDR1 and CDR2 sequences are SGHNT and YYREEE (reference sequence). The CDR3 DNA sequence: TGTGCCAGCAGCTTGGCCGGGGACAGAGAGTACTTC. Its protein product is CASSLAGDREYF.

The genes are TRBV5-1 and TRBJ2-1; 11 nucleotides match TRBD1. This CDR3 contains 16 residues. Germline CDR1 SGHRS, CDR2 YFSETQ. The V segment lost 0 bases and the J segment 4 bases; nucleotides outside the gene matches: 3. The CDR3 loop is CASSLEGQGEYNEQFF. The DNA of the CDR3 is TGCGCCAGCAGCTTGGAGGGACAGGGGGAATACAATGAGCAGTTCTTC.

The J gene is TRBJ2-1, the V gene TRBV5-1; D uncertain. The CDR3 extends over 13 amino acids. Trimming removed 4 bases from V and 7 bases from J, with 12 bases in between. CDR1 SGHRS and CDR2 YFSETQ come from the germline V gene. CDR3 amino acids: CASSPATYNEQFF. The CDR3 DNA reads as TGCGCCAGCAGCCCAGCGACTTATAATGAGCAGTTCTTC. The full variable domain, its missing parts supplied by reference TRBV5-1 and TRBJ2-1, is KAGVTQTPRYLIKTRGQQVTLSCSPISGHRSVSWYQQTPGQGLQFLFEYFSETQRNKGNFPGRFSGRQFSNSRSEMNVSTLELGDSALYLCASSPATYNEQFFGPGTRLTVL.

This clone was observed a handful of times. The CDR3 sequence is CASRLQQGVVLFF. DNA of the CDR3: TGTGCCAGCAGGCTACAACAGGGGGTCGTGCTGTTTTTT. V usage is TRBV28 and J usage is TRBJ2-2; TRBD1 matches 8 bases. Per the germline V gene, CDR1 is MDHEN and CDR2 is SYDVKM. Trimming cost V 6 bases and J 13 bases; bases outside gene matches: 10. The CDR3 length is 13 residues.

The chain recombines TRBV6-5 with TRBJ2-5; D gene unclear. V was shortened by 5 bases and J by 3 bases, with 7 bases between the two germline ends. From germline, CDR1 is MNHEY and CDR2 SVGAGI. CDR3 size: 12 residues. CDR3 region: CASSPAEETQYF. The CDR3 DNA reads TGTGCCAGCAGTCCGGCGGAAGAGACCCAGTACTTC.

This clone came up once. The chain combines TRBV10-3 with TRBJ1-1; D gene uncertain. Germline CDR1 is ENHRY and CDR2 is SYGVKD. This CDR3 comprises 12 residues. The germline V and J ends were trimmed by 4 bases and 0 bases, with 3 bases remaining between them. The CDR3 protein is CAISAVNTEAFF. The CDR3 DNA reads TGTGCCATCAGTGCGGTGAACACTGAAGCTTTCTTT.

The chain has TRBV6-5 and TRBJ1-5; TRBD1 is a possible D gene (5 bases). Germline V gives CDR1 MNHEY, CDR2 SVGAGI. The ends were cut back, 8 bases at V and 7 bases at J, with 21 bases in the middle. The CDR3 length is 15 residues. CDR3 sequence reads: CASQLGAPLGQPQHF. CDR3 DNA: TGTGCCAGCCAACTTGGGGCCCCGCTAGGACAGCCCCAGCATTTT.

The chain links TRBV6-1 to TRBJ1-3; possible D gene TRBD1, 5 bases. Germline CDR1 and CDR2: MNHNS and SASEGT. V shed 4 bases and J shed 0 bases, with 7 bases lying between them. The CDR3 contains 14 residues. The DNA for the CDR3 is TGTGCCAGCAGTGGCCAGGGCTCTGGAAACACCATATATTTT. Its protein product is CASSGQGSGNTIYF.

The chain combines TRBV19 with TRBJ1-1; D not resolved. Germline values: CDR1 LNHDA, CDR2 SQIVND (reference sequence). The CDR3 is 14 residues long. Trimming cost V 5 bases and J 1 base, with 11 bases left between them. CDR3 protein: CASSSRLQNTEAFF. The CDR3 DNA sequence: TGTGCCAGTAGTTCCAGACTACAGAACACTGAAGCTTTCTTT.

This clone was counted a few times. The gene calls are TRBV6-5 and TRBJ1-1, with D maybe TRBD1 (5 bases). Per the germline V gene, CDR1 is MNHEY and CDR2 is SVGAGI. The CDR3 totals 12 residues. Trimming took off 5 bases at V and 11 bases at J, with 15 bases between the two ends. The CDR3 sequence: CASSPGTLRAFF. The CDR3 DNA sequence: TGTGCCAGCAGTCCCGGGACTCTTAGGGCTTTCTTT.

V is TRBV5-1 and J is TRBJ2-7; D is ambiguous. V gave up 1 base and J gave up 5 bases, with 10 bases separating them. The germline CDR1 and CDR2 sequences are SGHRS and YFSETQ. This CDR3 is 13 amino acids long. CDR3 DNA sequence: TGCGCCAGCAGCTTGTTCCCCGAGAACGAGCAGTACTTC. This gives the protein CASSLFPENEQYF.

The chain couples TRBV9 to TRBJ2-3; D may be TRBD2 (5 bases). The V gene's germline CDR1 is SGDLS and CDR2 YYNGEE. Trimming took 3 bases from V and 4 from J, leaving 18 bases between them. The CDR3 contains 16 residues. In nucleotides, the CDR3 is TGTGCCAGCAGCGCCCCTAAATCGAGGGAATCAGATACGCAGTATTTT. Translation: CASSAPKSRESDTQYF.

The CDR3 loop is CASSGTWSSYNEQFF. For the CDR3, the DNA is TGTGCCAGCAGCGGGACTTGGAGCTCCTACAATGAGCAGTTCTTC. The chain has TRBV7-2 and TRBJ2-1; D might be TRBD2 (6 bases). Germline V lookup: CDR1 SGHTA, CDR2 FQGNSA. V lost 5 bases and J lost 0, with 11 bases in between. The CDR3 sequence is 15 residues long.

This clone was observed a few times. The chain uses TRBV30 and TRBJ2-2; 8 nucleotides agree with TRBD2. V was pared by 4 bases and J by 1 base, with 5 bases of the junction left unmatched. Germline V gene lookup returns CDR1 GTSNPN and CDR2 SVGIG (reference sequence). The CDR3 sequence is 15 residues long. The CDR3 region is CAWTREGMNTGELFF. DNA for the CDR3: TGTGCCTGGACTCGGGAGGGGATGAACACCGGGGAGCTGTTTTTT.

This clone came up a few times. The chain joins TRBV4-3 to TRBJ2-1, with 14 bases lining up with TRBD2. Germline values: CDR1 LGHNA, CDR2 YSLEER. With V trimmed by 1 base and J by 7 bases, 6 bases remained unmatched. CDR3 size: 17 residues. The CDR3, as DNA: TGCGCCAGCAGCCAAGGGTCAGGACTAGCGGGAGGTAATGAGCAGTTCTTC. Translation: CASSQGSGLAGGNEQFF.

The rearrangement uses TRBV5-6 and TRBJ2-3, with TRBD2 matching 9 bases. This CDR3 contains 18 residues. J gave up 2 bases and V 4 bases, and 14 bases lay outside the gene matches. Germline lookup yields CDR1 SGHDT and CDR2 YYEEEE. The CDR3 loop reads CASSNGGPSGIFTDTQYF. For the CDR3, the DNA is TGTGCCAGCAGCAACGGAGGGCCTAGCGGGATCTTCACAGATACGCAGTATTTT.

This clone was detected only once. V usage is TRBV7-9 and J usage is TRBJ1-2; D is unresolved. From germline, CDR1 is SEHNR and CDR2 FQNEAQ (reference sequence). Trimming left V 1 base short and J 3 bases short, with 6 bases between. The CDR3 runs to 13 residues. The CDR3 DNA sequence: TGTGCCAGCAGCTTAGATGAGGACTATGGCTACACCTTC. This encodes CASSLDEDYGYTF.

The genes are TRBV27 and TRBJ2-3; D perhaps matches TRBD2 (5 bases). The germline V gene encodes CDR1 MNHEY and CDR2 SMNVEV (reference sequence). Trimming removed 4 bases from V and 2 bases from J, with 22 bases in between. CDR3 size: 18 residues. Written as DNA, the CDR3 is TGTGCCAGCAGTTATAACCCTCCGCGTAGCGTATACACAGATACGCAGTATTTT. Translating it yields CASSYNPPRSVYTDTQYF.

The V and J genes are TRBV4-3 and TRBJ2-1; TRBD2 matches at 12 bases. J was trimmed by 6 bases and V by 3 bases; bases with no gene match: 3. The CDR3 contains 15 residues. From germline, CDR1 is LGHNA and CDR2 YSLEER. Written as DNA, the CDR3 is TGCGCCAGCAGCCAGCTAGCGGGAGGGAGCAATGAGCAGTTCTTC. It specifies CASSQLAGGSNEQFF.

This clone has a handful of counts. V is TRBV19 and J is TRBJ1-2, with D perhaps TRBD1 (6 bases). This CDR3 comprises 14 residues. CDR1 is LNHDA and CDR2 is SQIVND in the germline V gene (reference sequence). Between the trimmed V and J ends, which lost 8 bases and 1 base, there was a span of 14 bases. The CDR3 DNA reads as TGTGCCAGTGCCGAGGGGGGGTTTAACTATGGCTACACCTTC. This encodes CASAEGGFNYGYTF. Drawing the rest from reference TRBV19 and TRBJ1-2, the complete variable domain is DGGITQSPKYLFRKEGQNVTLSCEQNLNHDAMYWYRQDPGQGLRLIYYSQIVNDFQKGDIAEGYSVSREKKESFPLTVTSAQKNPTAFYLCASAEGGFNYGYTFGSGTRLTVV.

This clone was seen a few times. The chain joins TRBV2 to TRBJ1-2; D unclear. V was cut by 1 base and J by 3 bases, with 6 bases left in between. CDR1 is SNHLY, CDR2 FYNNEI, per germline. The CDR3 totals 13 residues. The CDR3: CASSEGQDYGYTF. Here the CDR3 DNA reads TGTGCCAGCAGTGAAGGGCAGGACTATGGCTACACCTTC.

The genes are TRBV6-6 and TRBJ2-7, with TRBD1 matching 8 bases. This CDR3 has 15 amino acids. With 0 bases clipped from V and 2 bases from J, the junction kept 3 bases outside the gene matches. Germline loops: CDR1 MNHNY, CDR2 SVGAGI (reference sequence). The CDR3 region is CASSYSGQAPYEQYF. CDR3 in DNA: TGTGCCAGCAGTTACTCGGGACAGGCTCCCTACGAGCAGTACTTC.

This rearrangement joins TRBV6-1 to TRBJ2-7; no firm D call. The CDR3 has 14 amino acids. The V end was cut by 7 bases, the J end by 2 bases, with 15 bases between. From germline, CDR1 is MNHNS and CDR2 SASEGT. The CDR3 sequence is CASIGSGRPYEQYF. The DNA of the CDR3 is TGTGCCAGCATCGGGTCCGGCCGACCCTACGAGCAGTACTTC.

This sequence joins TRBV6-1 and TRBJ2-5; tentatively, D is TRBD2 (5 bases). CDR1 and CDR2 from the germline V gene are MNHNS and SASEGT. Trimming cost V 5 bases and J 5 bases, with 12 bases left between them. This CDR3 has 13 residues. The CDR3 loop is CASSNGPGETQYF. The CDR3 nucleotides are TGTGCCAGCAGTAACGGACCGGGGGAGACCCAGTACTTC.

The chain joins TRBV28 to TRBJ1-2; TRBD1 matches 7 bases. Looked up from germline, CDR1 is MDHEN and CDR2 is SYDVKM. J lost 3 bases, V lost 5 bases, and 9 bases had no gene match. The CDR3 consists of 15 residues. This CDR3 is CASSPYNRGYYGYTF. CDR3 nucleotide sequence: TGTGCCAGCAGTCCTTACAACAGGGGTTACTATGGCTACACCTTC.

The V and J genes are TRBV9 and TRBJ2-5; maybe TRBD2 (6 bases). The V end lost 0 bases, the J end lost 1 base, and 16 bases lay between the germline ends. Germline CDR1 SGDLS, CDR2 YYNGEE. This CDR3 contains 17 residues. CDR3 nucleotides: TGTGCCAGCAGCGTAGGGGGGGTTATCATCCCCCAAGAGACCCAGTACTTC. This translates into CASSVGGVIIPQETQYF.

The CDR3 DNA follows: TGTGCCAGCAGCTTGGCGGTGCTTACCGGGGAGCTGTTTTTT. Amino acids: CASSLAVLTGELFF. The V gene is TRBV5-4, the J gene TRBJ2-2; D is undetermined. Germline assignment: CDR1 SGHNT and CDR2 YYREEE (reference sequence). This CDR3 comprises 14 residues. V was pared by 0 bases and J by 5 bases, with 8 bases between.

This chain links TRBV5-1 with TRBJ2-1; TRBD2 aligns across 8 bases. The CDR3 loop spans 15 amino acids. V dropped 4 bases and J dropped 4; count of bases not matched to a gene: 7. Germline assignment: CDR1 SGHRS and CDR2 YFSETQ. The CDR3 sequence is CASSPSSGTYNEQFF. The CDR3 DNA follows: TGCGCCAGCAGCCCGAGTAGCGGGACTTACAATGAGCAGTTCTTC.